Listed below are T cell receptor beta chains from one sample, sequenced in a study of blood T cell repertoires in COVID-19. Sequencing was performed with immunoSEQ multiplex PCR; in TCRdb, only in-frame clones are kept and a portion is missing. The sample shows 45,000 to 60,000 clones, around 88% of them seen only once. The sequencing sample was made of peripheral blood. The receptors derive from a man in his fifties or sixties with acute or convalescent COVID-19. Each CDR3 is given with its conserved first and last residue. Each record gives: V gene, J gene, clone size, D gene, CDR3 DNA, CDR3 protein. D genes are given only for firm matches. Not all rows give a size; the values are once, few, many and, for expanded clones, a class.

V: TRBV6-2/TRBV6-3
J: TRBJ2-7
size: NA
D: NA
DNA: TGTGCCAGCAGTTACTCGGAGGAGCAGTACTTC
CDR3: CASSYSEEQYF

V: TRBV2
J: TRBJ2-5
size: NA
D: NA
DNA: TGTGCCAGCACCAACGGATTCTCCCTCGGGGAGACCCAGTACTTC
CDR3: CASTNGFSLGETQYF

V: TRBV19
J: TRBJ2-3
size: NA
D: TRBD2
DNA: TGTGCCAGCGCCGTTAAGTGGTCTGGCGGGGGGCGCACAGATACGCAGTATTTT
CDR3: CASAVKWSGGGRTDTQYF

V: TRBV5-4
J: TRBJ2-2
size: NA
D: NA
DNA: TGTGCCAGCAGCTTGGTCGGGAGAGGGGTAGCCGGGGAGCTGTTTTTT
CDR3: CASSLVGRGVAGELFF

V: TRBV6-2/TRBV6-3
J: TRBJ2-1
size: NA
D: TRBD2
DNA: TGTGCCAGCAGCCAGACTAGCGGGGGGCCTCCCTCCTACAATGAGCAGTTCTTC
CDR3: CASSQTSGGPPSYNEQFF

V: TRBV28
J: TRBJ2-3
size: NA
D: TRBD1
DNA: TGTGCCAGCAGTTTATCACAGGGGTGGAGCACAGATACGCAGTATTTT
CDR3: CASSLSQGWSTDTQYF

V: TRBV7-2
J: TRBJ2-5
size: NA
D: TRBD2
DNA: TGTGCCAGCAGCTCACTAGCGGGGGGGCATTTTGAGACCCAGTACTTC
CDR3: CASSSLAGGHFETQYF

V: TRBV14
J: TRBJ2-7
size: NA
D: TRBD2
DNA: TGTGCCAGCGAGAGCGGGAGGCATAGCTCCTACGAGCAGTACTTC
CDR3: CASESGRHSSYEQYF

V: TRBV7-2
J: TRBJ2-7
size: NA
D: NA
DNA: TGTGCCAGCAGCTTAGGGGCCAACGGGGGCTACGAGCAGTACTTC
CDR3: CASSLGANGGYEQYF

V: TRBV2
J: TRBJ2-3
size: NA
D: NA
DNA: TGTGCCAGCCAGAAAGGAGGCGTGGGCACAGATACGCAGTATTTT
CDR3: CASQKGGVGTDTQYF

V: TRBV14
J: TRBJ2-7
size: NA
D: NA
DNA: TGTGCCAGCAGCCCCCAGGGGCCCCGGGTCTCCGAGCAGTACTTC
CDR3: CASSPQGPRVSEQYF

V: TRBV10-3
J: TRBJ2-1
size: NA
D: TRBD2
DNA: TGTGCCATCAGTGAGTCCTTAGCGGGGGCGGGCTACAATGAGCAGTTCTTC
CDR3: CAISESLAGAGYNEQFF

V: TRBV5-6
J: TRBJ2-3
size: NA
D: TRBD1
DNA: TGTGCCAGCAGCCCATGGACAGGGGTAAGAACAGATACGCAGTATTTT
CDR3: CASSPWTGVRTDTQYF

V: TRBV9
J: TRBJ1-2
size: NA
D: TRBD1
DNA: TGTGCCAGCAGCCTAGAGGGGGCGGGTGGCTACACCTTC
CDR3: CASSLEGAGGYTF

V: TRBV4-1
J: TRBJ1-4
size: NA
D: NA
DNA: TGCGCCAGCAGCCAATGGACGGACTTCGGGTTTGAGGGAAGAGAAAAACTGTTTTTT
CDR3: CASSQWTDFGFEGREKLFF

V: TRBV7-9
J: TRBJ2-3
size: NA
D: TRBD1
DNA: TGTGCCAGCAGCTTACGACAGGGCGGAACAGATACGCAGTATTTT
CDR3: CASSLRQGGTDTQYF

V: TRBV10-3
J: TRBJ2-1
size: NA
D: TRBD1
DNA: TGTGCCATCAGTGTCTCGGTCTTATCCGGACAGGGATATGGCAATGAGCAGTTCTTC
CDR3: CAISVSVLSGQGYGNEQFF

V: TRBV4-1
J: TRBJ2-7
size: NA
D: TRBD2
DNA: TGCGCCAGCAGCCAACCTAGCGGATCCTACGAGCAGTACTTC
CDR3: CASSQPSGSYEQYF

V: TRBV29-1
J: TRBJ2-7
size: NA
D: NA
DNA: TGCAGCGTTGAGGACGGGACCTACGAGCAGTACTTC
CDR3: CSVEDGTYEQYF

V: TRBV4-3
J: TRBJ2-2
size: NA
D: NA
DNA: TGCGCCAGCAGCCAAGACTGGTCTACGAACACCGGGGAGCTGTTTTTT
CDR3: CASSQDWSTNTGELFF

V: TRBV27
J: TRBJ2-7
size: NA
D: TRBD2
DNA: TGTGCCAGCAGCACTAGCGGGAGTCGGTACGAGCAGTACTTC
CDR3: CASSTSGSRYEQYF

V: TRBV4-1
J: TRBJ2-2
size: NA
D: NA
DNA: TGCGCCAGCAGCCCCCTAGGGGGAAGCGGCACCGGGGAGCTGTTTTTT
CDR3: CASSPLGGSGTGELFF

V: TRBV11-2
J: TRBJ1-1
size: once
D: NA
DNA: TGTGCCAGCGGGGAAGCGGGGGGACACACTGAAGCTTTCTTT
CDR3: CASGEAGGHTEAFF

V: TRBV30
J: TRBJ1-5
size: NA
D: NA
DNA: TGTGCCTGGAGCCGGCGGAGTTTTGAGTGTCAGCCCCAGCATTTT
CDR3: CAWSRRSFECQPQHF

V: TRBV20-1
J: TRBJ2-1
size: NA
D: TRBD2
DNA: TGCAGTGCTAGTATGATTGCGGGGGGCCTCAGATGGAATGAGCAGTTCTTC
CDR3: CSASMIAGGLRWNEQFF

V: TRBV28
J: TRBJ2-3
size: few
D: NA
DNA: TGTGCCAGCAGTTTTAGGGGGTACGGACCTGGGGGAGATACGCAGTATTTT
CDR3: CASSFRGYGPGGDTQYF

V: TRBV7-2
J: TRBJ1-1
size: NA
D: TRBD1
DNA: TGTGCCAGCGGGAACAGGGGGCTGGCTGAAGCTTTCTTT
CDR3: CASGNRGLAEAFF

V: TRBV6-5
J: TRBJ2-1
size: NA
D: TRBD2
DNA: TGTGCCAGCAGGGGACTAGCGGCCTACAATGAGCAGTTCTTC
CDR3: CASRGLAAYNEQFF

V: TRBV5-1
J: TRBJ1-5
size: NA
D: NA
DNA: TGCGCCAGCAGCTTGACAGGGTCGGGCAATCAGCCCCAGCATTTT
CDR3: CASSLTGSGNQPQHF

V: TRBV15
J: TRBJ2-1
size: NA
D: NA
DNA: TGTGCCACCAGCAGAGAGTTCGCAGGGTACAATGAGCAGTTCTTC
CDR3: CATSREFAGYNEQFF

V: TRBV4-3
J: TRBJ1-2
size: NA
D: NA
DNA: TGCGCCAGCAGCCAAGGCAGAGGGAGTCACTATGGCTACACCTTC
CDR3: CASSQGRGSHYGYTF

V: TRBV15
J: TRBJ1-1
size: NA
D: NA
DNA: TGTGCCACCAGCGGGCTGGGGGGCACTGAAGCTTTCTTT
CDR3: CATSGLGGTEAFF

V: TRBV9
J: TRBJ2-5
size: NA
D: TRBD2
DNA: TGTGCCAGCAGCGCGACTAGCGGGAGAGTTGTGGAGACCCAGTACTTC
CDR3: CASSATSGRVVETQYF